This T cell receptor (beta chain) appears in the sequencing data of a study of blood T cell repertoires in COVID-19 (dated by TCRdb to between 2020 and 2021). For the study in its entirety: Collaborator samples came from the United States, Italy and Spain and covered acute and convalescent phases of COVID-19. The material from the prospective study consisted of cDNA or gDNA derived from T cells, B-cell-depleted T cells, or PBMCs. Deeply sampled blood TCRbeta repertoires from subjects exposed to, actively infected with, or recovered from COVID-19 were included in the dataset. The repertoires were released in a freely available public database intended as a resource for research on the immune response to SARS-CoV-2. Samples came from the ongoing ImmuneRACE study (first 160 participants) plus 1,254 subjects from 6 global collaborators. Nearly every sample came with metadata listing a de-identified subject ID, COVID-19 status, age in years and sex. Where available, HLA class I and class II types were obtained from metadata supplied by the sample provider rather than from assay-based typing. Summary of the overall study and its limitations: The quantity of clinical and demographic metadata differed by source and by participant and was supplied without curation.

Participants in the prospective study were enrolled through a virtual design, were aged about 18 to 89 years, and lived in approximately 25 United States geographic areas. In the prospective study, participants were assigned to cohorts based on the clinical history participants reported in a screening survey and a study questionnaire. Each participant in the prospective study had whole blood, serum and a nasopharyngeal or oropharyngeal swab collected by mobile phlebotomists. Over a roughly two-month period, participants in the prospective study had the option of providing additional blood draws and questionnaires. Before DNA extraction, prospective study blood samples were shipped either frozen or at room temperature. The immunoSEQ Assay, a bias-controlled multiplex PCR, was used to amplify TCRbeta CDR3 regions from genomic DNA. The authors processed their data as follows. Within the assay, amplification of reference gene primers was used to estimate how many nucleated cells each sample contained. To quantify the absolute abundance of each unique TCRbeta CDR3 rearrangement, sequence reads were collapsed and filtered. Productive Simpson clonality was computed per sample as the square root of Simpson's diversity index over productive rearrangements. This immuneACCESS table, as held by TCRdb, lists in-frame sequences with V and J called but not all clones. Of the missing ones, under half trace to an unresolved V gene in checked studies; the others have no known cause. That table supplies the V and J calls and clone size; D and trimming were determined from the DNA. This sample lists some 220,000 clones; roughly four fifths were detected once. The ten largest clones add up to roughly 1.3% of the sample.

From cysteine to phenylalanine, the CDR3 is 15 amino acids long. The read is trimmed to its CDR3 DNA, 45 bases read in frame from base 1. The germline V gene specifies SGHAT as CDR1 and FQNNGV as CDR2. Trimming takes 6 bases off V and 5 bases off J; junction bases not matched to a gene: 9. As for this clone: Its recognized antigen is unknown. No much larger clonotype is one base removed from it; base qualities were not supplied.

This TCR derives from a woman aged 40 to 50 with acute COVID-19. Sequencing was done on a sample of PBMCs or T cells enriched from blood (not recorded which). The chain is assembled from TRBV11-2 and TRBJ1-4; TRBD1 aligns with 7 central bases. The CDR3 reads as follows: CASRIYRGGNEKLFF. The DNA sequence is TGTGCCAGCAGGATATACAGGGGCGGGAATGAAAAACTGTTTTTT.